This T cell receptor beta chain was observed in a study of blood T cell repertoires in COVID-19. The V end lost 2 bases, the J end lost 3 bases, and 7 bases lay between the germline ends. This CDR3 contains 13 residues. Sequencing was performed with immunoSEQ multiplex PCR; in TCRdb, only in-frame clones are kept and a portion is missing. The top ten hold more than 25% of the sample, which has roughly 170,000 clones, nearly 80% seen once. The chain joins TRBV12-3 or TRBV12-4 to TRBJ1-1; D is uncertain. The source of this sequence is a woman between 65 and 79 years old with acute or convalescent COVID-19. Sequences were obtained from peripheral blood. This CDR3 is CASSLTGYTEAFF. In DNA form, the CDR3 reads TGTGCCAGCAGTTTAACGGGGTACACTGAAGCTTTCTTT.